This T cell receptor (beta chain) was recovered during a study of blood T cell repertoires in COVID-19 (dated by TCRdb to about 2020). At the level of the whole study: Collaborator samples came from the United States, Italy and Spain and covered acute and convalescent phases of COVID-19. The material from the prospective study consisted of cDNA or gDNA derived from T cells, B-cell-depleted T cells, or PBMCs. The dataset comprised deeply sampled blood TCRbeta repertoires from subjects exposed to, actively infected with, or recovered from COVID-19. The repertoires were released in a freely available public database meant as a resource for research on the immune response to SARS-CoV-2. Samples were obtained from the ongoing ImmuneRACE study (first 160 participants) and from over 1,000 subjects provided by 6 global collaborators. Sample metadata almost always included a de-identified subject ID, COVID-19 status, age in years and sex. Where HLA class I and class II types were available, the types were taken from metadata supplied by the sample provider, not from assay-based typing. Findings and caveats that apply to the study as a whole: The quantity of clinical and demographic metadata differed by source and by participant and was supplied without curation.

TCRbeta CDR3 regions were amplified from genomic DNA by means of the immunoSEQ Assay, a bias-controlled multiplex PCR. The source study handled its data this way. The number of nucleated cells in each sample was estimated by amplification of reference gene primers within the assay. Sequence reads were collapsed and filtered to measure the absolute abundance of every unique TCRbeta CDR3 rearrangement. For each sample, productive Simpson clonality was calculated as the square root of Simpson's diversity index across productive rearrangements. The immuneACCESS repertoire file appears here via TCRdb, limited to in-frame rearrangements. These files lack a portion of the clones; in checked studies, under half of the deficit traces to unresolved V genes, and the cause of the others is not known. That table gives V, J and clone size, and the DNA gave D and trimming. Present in this sample are 65,000 to 80,000 clones, 86% of which were seen just once. The leading ten clones occupy 17% of the sample.

As regards this clone: No antigen is known for it. No quality values exist for individual bases; no much larger clone is one base distant.

The CDR3 runs 15 amino acids, cysteine and phenylalanine included. Of the read, only the CDR3 DNA is kept; its 45 bases are in frame from base 1. CDR1 is given as LNHDA and CDR2 as SQIVND, both from the germline V gene (reference sequence). Here V drops 2 bases and J drops 2 bases, and the junction holds 2 bases not matched to any gene. Whole blood was collected in K2EDTA tubes by collaborating institutions according to the institutions' own protocols. For TCRbeta analysis, collaborators shipped samples as frozen whole blood, isolated PBMCs, or DNA extracted from either of those sample types. The receptor was derived from an elderly man in a cohort sampled during active COVID-19. The source material was peripheral blood. The chain employs TRBV19 and TRBJ2-1, with 8 bases aligning to TRBD2. In nucleotides, the sequence is TGTGCCAGTAGTATATCGGGACTAGCCTACAATGAGCAGTTCTTC. Its translation is CASSISGLAYNEQFF. The CDR3 plus the reference TRBV19 and TRBJ2-1 genes for the other parts give the full variable domain: DGGITQSPKYLFRKEGQNVTLSCEQNLNHDAMYWYRQDPGQGLRLIYYSQIVNDFQKGDIAEGYSVSREKKESFPLTVTSAQKNPTAFYLCASSISGLAYNEQFFGPGTRLTVL.